The present T cell receptor (beta chain) was sequenced within a study of cytomegalovirus exposure and HLA in healthy donors (dated by TCRdb to about 2017). Background on the whole study: An earlier analysis of more than 550 of the donors reported 276 Gb of sequence data and approximately 120 million unique TCR beta sequences obtained from some 200 million T cells. Typing coverage differed by locus: A, B, C, DRB1 and DQB1 were typed in roughly 620-630 donors, DQA1 in roughly 500, DPA1 in around 600, and DPB1 in approximately 450. Every discovery cohort repertoire had been produced on one sequencing platform. To decide whether each TCR beta V gene segment behaved as functional or pseudogenic, an earlier analysis of several hundred of the donors relied on high-throughput TCR beta sequencing. HLA typing covered class I and class II loci at four-digit resolution. About 330 gigabases of sequencing data and around 90 million unique TCR sequences made up an early release that covered about 640 HLA-typed donors. A later genetic analysis took genome-wide SNP genotypes for about 65% of the roughly 670 donors and used that subset as a discovery cohort. On average, around 200,000 unique TCR beta nucleotide sequences were sequenced per donor among roughly 430 genotyped donors of the cohort, with 15% to 20% of those sequences being non-productive. Donor age, sex, ethnicity and CMV serostatus were compiled alongside the repertoire data. The study used immunosequencing to profile the T cell repertoires of several hundred subjects and linked those repertoires to cytomegalovirus serostatus. The study aimed to test whether signatures of past pathogen exposure could be identified by cataloging public T cell receptors. Because of strong linkage in the cohort, five DR-DQ haplotypes were treated as single units for association and clustering. A separate validation cohort of over 95 different subjects was used in addition to the approximately 610-subject first cohort. Among the roughly 370 genotyped donors, around 81% belonged to the genetic ancestry cluster associated with self-reported Caucasian donors. Rather than drawing on any new phenotypic data, the later analysis identified candidate immune exposures from TCR beta sequences and the way those sequences occurred across donors. A later analysis re-analyzed previously published TCR beta repertoires from approximately 700 donors and added high-resolution HLA genotyping to study TCR occurrence patterns. To predict cytomegalovirus infection status, the study combined high-throughput TCR immunosequencing, statistical association of individual TCRs with disease status, and machine learning.

The cohort consisted of 600 or so healthy bone marrow donors. All cohort members were sampled while nominally healthy, although unrecorded immune exposures were likely present. The donor was CMV seropositive and was included in the group of some 290 seropositive cohort members. Every donor gave a peripheral blood sample, and the peripheral blood mononuclear cells from that sample were used for TCR beta sequencing. Genomic DNA was extracted from the blood cell samples with the Qiagen DNeasy Blood Extraction Kit. Library method: the immunoSEQ multiplex PCR assay. A mixture of 60 forward primers for TCR Vbeta segments and 13 reverse primers for TCR Jbeta segments was used in the multiplex PCR. A multiplex PCR assay on genomic DNA amplified the CDR3 region of rearranged TCR beta genes. Amplified TCR beta libraries were sequenced as 87-base-pair reads on the Illumina HiSeq System. Processing in the source paper ran as follows. Across the 670 or so repertoires, a later analysis counted approximately 75 million unique TCR beta chains, some 11 million of which were shared by at least two donors. To remove PCR and sequencing errors, raw reads were error-corrected and collapsed into unique sequences using a nearest-neighbor algorithm that merged closely related sequences. V, D and J gene segments were assigned by aligning CDR3 sequences to IMGT reference sequences. For a sequence to be retained, at least a six-nucleotide match to both a V gene segment and a J gene segment was required. Rearrangements were called productive when the CDR3 lacked stop codons and stayed in frame with V and J; all others were non-productive. Following IMGT convention, CDR3 was defined as the stretch from the second conserved V-encoded cysteine to the conserved J-encoded phenylalanine. The earlier analysis of about 530 of the donors excluded any sequence lacking an unambiguous match to a single V gene segment. In an earlier analysis of several hundred of the donors, V segments were called functional above 56.7% productive rearrangements and were called segregating when the between-donor standard deviation exceeded 5%. A statistical classification framework was built to diagnose cytomegalovirus status from the catalog of TCR beta chain sequences. In a later analysis, TCR nucleotide sequences were compared against IMGT/GENE-DB human TR gene sequences so that V and J genes could be assigned. In a later analysis, CDR3 sequences and most-parsimonious VDJ recombination scenarios were assigned using the TCRdist pipeline. A later analysis defined each TCR beta chain by its CDR3 amino acid sequence plus V-gene family, and excluded reads lacking a unique V-gene family. A later analysis removed 550 to 700 highly shared, low-generation-probability nucleotide sequences to deal with suspected cross-contamination and a sequencing artifact. A later analysis calculated a clonal expansion index for each public chain from normalized within-repertoire ranks of inferred template counts. Generation probabilities in a later analysis came from a VDJ recombination model fitted to out-of-frame rearrangements, and those results were checked against IGoR. A later analysis scored TCR-TCR, TCR-HLA and TCR-CMV co-occurrence with hypergeometric tests, applying a repertoire-size bias correction to TCR pairs. To estimate false discovery rates, a later analysis permuted the HLA or CMV assignments 20 times. A later analysis grouped co-occurring TCRs with DBSCAN, adding TCRdist sequence similarity when clustering within HLA-allele-positive subsets. Co-occurrence clustering excluded repertoires with fewer than 30,000 or more than 120,000 public chains, plus five with anomalous nucleotide sharing. TCRdb limited this immuneACCESS table to in-frame rearrangements with V and J called. A share of clones is missing; checked studies link under half to unresolved V genes, and the rest is unexplained. V, J and clone size derive from that table, while D and trimming were established from the DNA sequence. In this sample the table shows 90,000 to 100,000 clones, around 74% of which occur a single time. Roughly 7.1% of the sample is held by the ten biggest clonotypes.

Relative to germline, V is missing 6 bases and J is missing 13 bases, with 15 bases of the junction outside any gene match. The germline V gene (reference sequence) supplies CDR1 LNHDA and CDR2 SQIVND. The CDR3 sequence holds 14 residues, the cysteine and phenylalanine included. Solely the CDR3 DNA is kept, with 42 bases framed from the first base. To note about this clone: Its specific antigen is unknown. Per-base quality was not reported, and no clone a single base away is much larger than it.

Broader findings and caveats from the paper: V-gene and J-gene trimming of TCR beta chains was associated with a missense DCLRE1C variant in a later genetic analysis, and the association was replicated in an independent cohort. A few of the identified cytomegalovirus-associated TCR beta chains were confirmed in vitro to be specific for cytomegalovirus antigens. This cohort had only TCR beta chains sequenced, and the lack of alpha or paired-chain data limited which features could be detected. According to a later analysis, most CMV-associated TCR beta chains appeared to be HLA-restricted, and the HLA associations seemed to be driven largely by CMV exposure. A later analysis found that TCR association rates varied across HLA loci, with DRB1 alleles showing the most associated TCRs and HLA-C alleles the fewest. Because counts were too low, approximately 15 rarely observed V segments, including chromosome 9 orphons, were excluded from the earlier analysis of some 540 of the donors. In a later genetic analysis, fewer N-insertions in productive TCRs were reported among donors in an Asian-associated ancestry cluster than the approximately 630-donor mean. The authors suggested that the approach could potentially be generalized to other disease states and immunological phenotypes. The classifier was reported to diagnose cytomegalovirus status with high specificity and sensitivity in both the original and validation cohorts. Sequencing depth was assumed to be roughly uniform across donors in the presence/absence analyses, though that assumption may not hold. According to a later analysis, parvovirus B19, influenza, CMV and Epstein-Barr virus appeared linked to several top co-occurrence clusters. The 87-base-pair reads could not distinguish some IMGT-functional V segments, including TRBV6-2 and TRBV6-3, so those segments were excluded. An earlier analysis of approximately 570 of the donors showed that most TCR beta V segments appeared in productive rearrangements either about 87% or about 30% of the time, which broadly matched IMGT annotations. A group of highly shared sequence variants was considered likely to be a technical artifact of the sequencing pipeline. Because HLA typing was missing for some donors at each locus, association tests included only the typed subset. A further reported finding was that TCR beta sequences accurately predicted the HLA-A and HLA-B alleles for most subjects in the first cohort. For the cohort, immune exposure information was limited to CMV serostatus. A total of 150 to 200 TCR beta chains were listed by the study as associated with cytomegalovirus. At a false discovery rate of 0.05, a later analysis linked around 15,000 TCR beta sequences to specific HLA alleles. Most TCR sequences were observed very rarely across donors, whereas some public TCRs were present in many individuals. When HLA alleles, especially DR and DQ, strongly co-occurred, TCR associations were difficult to assign to individual alleles. Correlated functional status among segregating V segments might be attributable to linkage disequilibrium, but an unknown experimental factor could not be ruled out. A later analysis found that HLA-associated TCR beta chains were more clonally expanded and had lower generation probabilities than equally common non-associated chains.

The V and J segments used are TRBV19 and TRBJ2-5; 9 bases in the middle match TRBD2. The TCR sequence derives from a man between 35 and 55 years old in good health and CMV-seropositive. The specimen was PBMCs. CDR3 region: CASRQTGTGTSLYF. The DNA reads as follows: TGTGCCAGTAGACAGACGGGGACCGGGACTAGCCTGTACTTC.